This T cell receptor (beta chain) derives from a study of shared clonotypes between healthy human individuals. V gave up 3 bases and J gave up 3 bases; unmatched junction bases: 4. This CDR3 has 15 amino acids. Germline V gene data show CDR1 as MRHNA and CDR2 as SNTAGT. Naive CD8 cells were CD45RO-negative, positively selected for CCR7, excluding terminally differentiated effector memory CD45RA+ cells. The study's findings and limits: Among donors, sharing of clonotypes was expected to be affected by sequencing depth.

As for this clone: Antigen unknown.

Some clones are missing from TCRdb's copy, which holds only in-frame ones; the method was immunoSEQ multiplex PCR. This repertoire shows about 750,000 clones, over 90% found once; its top ten account for 24%. This chain links TRBV6-4 with TRBJ2-1; TRBD2 matches at 8 bases. This TCR derives from a man aged 25 to 40 in good health. Material for sequencing was naive CD8+ T cells sorted from blood. CDR3 in amino acids: CASSEGREGYNEQFF. Written as DNA, the CDR3 is TGTGCCAGCAGTGAAGGTCGGGAGGGCTACAATGAGCAGTTCTTC.